This TCR beta chain is from a study of CD8+CD57+ T cells in acquired aplastic anemia. Regarding the study as a whole: The study identified under 30 CD8+ CDR3 sequences shared by patients and controls.

This clonotype was picked up many times. Its matching antigen is unknown. Profiling that covered TCR beta VDJ and CDR3 relied on genomic DNA as its template. TCRdb reprocessed the reads with MiXCR, giving one entry per CDR3 protein. The data contain 200,000 to 250,000 distinct CDR3 sequences, 34% of them singletons. Sequencing was done on a sample of sorted CD4+, CD8+, or CD8+CD57+ T cells (not recorded which) from PBMCs. This clonotype originated in a human donor in good health, serving as a control.

This chain's CDR3 is CASTREQGWYGYTF. The CDR3 DNA sequence: TGTGCCAGCACGAGAGAGCAGGGATGGTATGGCTACACCTTC. V is TRBV6-1 and J is TRBJ1-2, with D perhaps matching TRBD1 (5 bases). Trimming shortened V by 7 bases and J by 5 bases, and 17 bases separated the two germline ends. The CDR3 sequence is 14 residues long. In germline, CDR1 is MNHNS, CDR2 SASEGT.